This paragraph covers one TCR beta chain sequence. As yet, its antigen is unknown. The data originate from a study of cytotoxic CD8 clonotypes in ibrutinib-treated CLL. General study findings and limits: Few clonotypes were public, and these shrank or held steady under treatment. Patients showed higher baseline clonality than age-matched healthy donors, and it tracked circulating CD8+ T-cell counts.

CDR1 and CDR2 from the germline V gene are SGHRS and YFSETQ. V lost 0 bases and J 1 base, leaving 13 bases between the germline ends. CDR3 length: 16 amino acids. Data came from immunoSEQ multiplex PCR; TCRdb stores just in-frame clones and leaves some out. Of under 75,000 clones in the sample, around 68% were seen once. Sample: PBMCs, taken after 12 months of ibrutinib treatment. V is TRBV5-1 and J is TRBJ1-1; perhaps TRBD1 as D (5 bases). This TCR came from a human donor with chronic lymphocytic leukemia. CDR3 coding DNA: TGCGCCAGCAGCTTGGCCCTGGAGAGGGGGAACACTGAAGCTTTCTTT. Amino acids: CASSLALERGNTEAFF.